These T cell receptor beta chains were read from a single sample in a study of OX40 agonist ivuxolimab in advanced cancers. The assay was immunoSEQ multiplex PCR, and TCRdb's table has in-frame clones only and misses some. Of under 150,000 clones detected, 93% appear once; the ten largest clones hold more than 0.8%. The input for sequencing was CD4+ or CD8+ T cells sorted from blood, taken in a trial of the OX40 agonist ivuxolimab. The source of these receptors is an adult with an advanced solid tumor such as melanoma, head and neck, liver or kidney cancer. CDR3s include the opening cysteine and the closing phenylalanine or tryptophan. A D gene is named only where the DNA matches it firmly. Not all rows give a size; the values are once, few, many and, for expanded clones, a class.

abundance	v_gene	j_gene	d_gene	CDR3nt	CDR3aa
-	TRBV28	TRBJ2-1	-	TGTGCCAGCAGTTTTTGGGGATGGGATGAGCAGTTCTTC	CASSFWGWDEQFF
-	TRBV7-2	TRBJ2-3	-	TGTGCCAGCAGCTTAGTAATTTCCGCGGGGATCACAGATACGCAGTATTTT	CASSLVISAGITDTQYF
-	TRBV6-5	TRBJ1-4	-	TGTGCCAGCAGCCGACAGGAGGGTTATGAAAAACTGTTTTTT	CASSRQEGYEKLFF
-	TRBV9	TRBJ2-1	-	TGTGCCAGCAGCGTAGCGGGGGGCCTCTCCTACAATGAGCAGTTCTTC	CASSVAGGLSYNEQFF
-	TRBV4-1	TRBJ1-1	TRBD1	TGCGCCAGCAGCCAAGATGGGACAGGGACCTACACTGAAGCTTTCTTT	CASSQDGTGTYTEAFF
-	TRBV29-1	TRBJ1-2	-	TGCAGCGTTGAAGATCAACACGGACCTAACTATGGCTACACCTTC	CSVEDQHGPNYGYTF
-	TRBV12-1	TRBJ1-1	-	TGTGCCAGCAGCCCTGGACTCCATACCAAGGTAGTACACACTGAAGCTTTCTTT	CASSPGLHTKVVHTEAFF
-	TRBV15	TRBJ1-4	TRBD1	TGTGCCACCAGCAAACAGGGGCCCTCTGAAAAACTGTTTTTT	CATSKQGPSEKLFF
-	TRBV7-9	TRBJ2-7	-	TGTGCCAGCAGTATCGGCTATTCCTACGAGCAGTACTTC	CASSIGYSYEQYF
-	TRBV9	TRBJ2-1	TRBD2	TGTGCCAGCAGCGTGGGAGGGCGACGCGAATTCAATGAGCAGTTCTTC	CASSVGGRREFNEQFF
once	TRBV7-6	TRBJ2-6	TRBD1	TGTGCCAGCAGCTTTAGATGGACAGGGAGCTCTGGGGCCAACGTCCTGACTTTC	CASSFRWTGSSGANVLTF
-	TRBV30	TRBJ2-3	TRBD2	TGTGCCACGACTAGCGGGAACTCAGATACGCAGTATTTT	CATTSGNSDTQYF
-	TRBV19	TRBJ2-6	TRBD1	TGTGCCAGTAAGCCGACAGGGCTCGGCTCTGGGGCCAACGTCCTGACTTTC	CASKPTGLGSGANVLTF
once	TRBV11-2	TRBJ2-5	TRBD2	TGTGCCAGCAGCTTTTCGGGGGGGCGAGAGACCCAGTACTTC	CASSFSGGRETQYF
-	TRBV11-2	TRBJ1-1	-	TGTGCCAGCAGTTCTTGGGTACCGAACACTGAAGCTTTCTTT	CASSSWVPNTEAFF
-	TRBV27	TRBJ1-5	TRBD1	TGTGCCAGCAGTTTATCGATATGGGACAGGGGGAATCAGCCCCAGCATTTT	CASSLSIWDRGNQPQHF
-	TRBV6-5	TRBJ2-7	TRBD2	TGTGCCAGCAGTCGGACTAGCGGGCGGTACGAGCAGTACTTC	CASSRTSGRYEQYF
-	TRBV18	TRBJ1-1	TRBD1	TGTGCCAGCTCACGCCAGAAACTGTCCGGGACAGTGAACACTGAAGCTTTCTTT	CASSRQKLSGTVNTEAFF
-	TRBV5-5	TRBJ2-3	-	TGTGCCAGCAGCCCACCCCTGGGACATAGCACAGATACGCAGTATTTT	CASSPPLGHSTDTQYF
-	TRBV27	TRBJ2-3	-	TGTGCCACCAGGCAGGGCACAGATACGCAGTATTTT	CATRQGTDTQYF
-	TRBV29-1	TRBJ2-5	-	TGCAGCGTTGTCCCAGTTTCGGCGACCCAGTACTTC	CSVVPVSATQYF
-	TRBV5-5	TRBJ1-1	TRBD1	TGTGCCAGCAGCTTGGGGCCCTACAGGGGAACTGAAGCTTTCTTT	CASSLGPYRGTEAFF